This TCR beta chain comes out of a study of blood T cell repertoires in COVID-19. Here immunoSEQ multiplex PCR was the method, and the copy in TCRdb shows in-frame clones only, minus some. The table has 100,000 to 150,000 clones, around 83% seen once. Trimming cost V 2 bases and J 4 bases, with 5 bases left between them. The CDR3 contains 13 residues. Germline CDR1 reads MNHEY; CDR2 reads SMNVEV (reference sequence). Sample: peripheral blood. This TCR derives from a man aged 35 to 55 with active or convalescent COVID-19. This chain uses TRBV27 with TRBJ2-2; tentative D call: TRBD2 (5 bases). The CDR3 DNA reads TGTGCCAGCAGTTTACGGGGCACCGGGGAGCTGTTTTTT. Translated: CASSLRGTGELFF.